This T cell receptor beta chain was identified in a study of Ad26.COV2.S vaccination and SARS-CoV-2 variants. Study details: Into the muscle, Ad26.COV2.S was dosed once or twice, 56 days apart. Study-level points and caveats: Spike-specific responses of CD8+ and CD4+ T cells were reported to display substantial breadth after vaccination. Assessments of TCR breadth and depth may have underestimated the total T cell responses.

With respect to this clone: Its antigen is still unknown.

Treatment denoted: around 19 received Ad26.COV2.S at low or high dose, single or two shots; roughly five received placebo; per-sample allocation not given. The samples were gathered on day 63 after the first injection of vaccine or placebo. Boston provided a donor who was an adult aged 18-55 years. TCRdb keeps only in-frame clones here, not all; method: immunoSEQ multiplex PCR. The data show about 460,000 clones, 89% seen once. The V end lost 3 bases, the J end lost 0 bases, and 5 bases lay between the germline ends. Per the germline V gene, CDR1 is LNHDA and CDR2 is SQIVND (reference sequence). CDR3 length: 13 residues.

This TCR came from a person aged 18-60 years who received the Ad26.COV2.S COVID-19 vaccine or a placebo. V is TRBV19 and J is TRBJ1-2; D not resolved. The sequenced sample was peripheral blood, obtained in a trial of Ad26.COV2.S vaccine versus placebo. The CDR3 loop reads CASSMSANYGYTF. The CDR3, as DNA: TGTGCCAGTAGTATGTCAGCTAACTATGGCTACACCTTC.